These 15 T cell receptor beta chains were sequenced from one sample in a study of T cell responses to AZD1222 COVID-19 vaccine. TCRdb keeps only in-frame clones here, not all; method: immunoSEQ multiplex PCR. The sample lists some 140,000 clones; about 94% were seen once. Sequencing used peripheral blood, obtained on day 0 of AZD1222 vaccination. All receptors come from an adult in good health.

The chain uses TRBV5-1 and TRBJ2-2; D is uncertain. Trimming stripped 4 bases from V and 6 bases from J, with 16 bases between. Germline V CDR1 and CDR2: SGHRS, YFSETQ. This CDR3 spans 15 amino acids. The CDR3 DNA reads TGCGCCAGCAGCCTGATGGGAAGCGAGGCCGGGGAGCTGTTTTTT. Protein product: CASSLMGSEAGELFF.

J is TRBJ1-1 and V is TRBV7-9; 12 bases are shared with TRBD1. CDR3 length equals 17 residues. The junction had 11 bases not matched to a gene; V was cut back by 5 bases and J by 4 bases. Germline V gives CDR1 SEHNR, CDR2 FQNEAQ (reference sequence). The CDR3 nucleotides read TGTGCCAGCAGCCCAGGGACAGGGGGCGCGAAGGTCACTGAAGCTTTCTTT. This sequence encodes CASSPGTGGAKVTEAFF.

V is TRBV3-1 (or the pseudogene TRBV3-2) and J is TRBJ2-5, with D possibly called TRBD1 or TRBD2 (6 bases each). The V and J ends lost 4 bases and 5 bases respectively, with 17 bases between them. CDR3 size: 15 residues. The V gene's germline CDR1 is LGHDT and CDR2 YNNKEL (reference sequence). The CDR3, as DNA: TGTGCCAGCAGCCCAGGGCCGGGGGCTGGGGAGACCCAGTACTTC. It codes for CASSPGPGAGETQYF.

This chain connects TRBV27 to TRBJ2-1; D possibly corresponds to TRBD1 (7 bases). The CDR3 extends over 15 amino acids. From germline, CDR1 is MNHEY and CDR2 SMNVEV (reference sequence). Deletions cut 5 bases from V and 3 bases from J, with 14 bases between. CDR3 region: CASSQGGYLYNEQFF. Written as DNA, the CDR3 is TGTGCCAGCAGTCAGGGGGGCTATCTCTACAATGAGCAGTTCTTC.

The CDR3 region is CASSSLPGTVFYNEQFF. The CDR3 region has the DNA TGTGCCAGCAGCTCCCTTCCCGGGACGGTTTTCTACAATGAGCAGTTCTTC. This sequence joins TRBV5-8 and TRBJ2-1, with D perhaps TRBD1 or TRBD2 (5 bases each). CDR1 is SGHTS, CDR2 YDEGEE, per germline. V dropped 3 bases and J dropped 3 bases, with 19 bases sitting between them. The CDR3 sequence is 17 residues long.

V is TRBV7-9 and J is TRBJ1-1; 7 bases line up with TRBD1. The CDR3 sequence is 14 residues long. Germline lookup yields CDR1 SEHNR and CDR2 FQNEAQ (reference sequence). V lost 1 base and J lost 8; bases outside the gene matches: 7. CDR3 sequence reads: CASSLDPDRPEAFF. The CDR3 bases are TGTGCCAGCAGCTTAGACCCGGACAGGCCCGAAGCTTTCTTT.

The rearrangement joins TRBV11-3 to TRBJ2-3; no firm D call. The CDR3 is 13 residues long. Trimming took 0 bases from V and 10 from J, leaving 11 bases between them. CDR1 and CDR2 (germline): SGHNT, YENEEA. This chain's CDR3 is CASSLDPKAAQYF. The CDR3, as DNA: TGTGCCAGCAGCTTAGATCCCAAGGCGGCGCAGTATTTT.

V gene TRBV30 combines with J gene TRBJ1-2, with no clear D. Deletions cut 0 bases from V and 2 bases from J, with 10 bases between. The CDR3 has 14 amino acids. CDR1 GTSNPN and CDR2 SVGIG come from the germline V gene (reference sequence). The CDR3 coding sequence is TGTGCCTGGAGTGTTGGAGGGCAGAACTATGGCTACACCTTC. Translation gives CAWSVGGQNYGYTF.

The rearrangement joins TRBV28 to TRBJ2-7; D ambiguous. This CDR3 has 11 residues. V lost 3 bases to trimming and J lost 3 bases, with 3 bases between them. Germline V gene sequence: CDR1 MDHEN, CDR2 SYDVKM. Written as DNA, the CDR3 is TGTGCCAGCAGTTTCGTCTACGAGCAGTACTTC. Amino acids: CASSFVYEQYF. Using reference TRBV28 and TRBJ2-7 for the parts outside the CDR3, the full variable domain is DVKVTQSSRYLVKRTGEKVFLECVQDMDHENMFWYRQDPGLGLRLIYFSYDVKMKEKGDIPEGYSVSREKKERFSLILESASTNQTSMYLCASSFVYEQYFGPGTRLTVT.

V is TRBV5-6 and J is TRBJ1-2; TRBD1 matches 8 bases. The V gene's germline CDR1 is SGHDT and CDR2 YYEEEE. J lost 6 bases, V lost 1 base, and 2 bases had no gene match. The CDR3 loop spans 13 amino acids. The CDR3 loop reads CASSLLTGDGYTF. Here the CDR3 DNA reads TGTGCCAGCAGCTTGTTGACAGGGGATGGCTACACCTTC. The complete variable domain, with remaining parts taken from reference TRBV5-6 and TRBJ1-2, reads DAGVTQSPTHLIKTRGQQVTLRCSPKSGHDTVSWYQQALGQGPQFIFQYYEEEERQRGNFPDRFSGHQFPNYSSELNVNALLLGDSALYLCASSLLTGDGYTFGSGTRLTVV.

This clone was counted a few times. This chain joins TRBV4-2 and TRBJ1-3; no firm D call. The CDR3 covers 21 residues. Germline loops: CDR1 LGHNA, CDR2 YNFKEQ. V was trimmed by 1 base and J by 0 bases, leaving 25 bases between them. This CDR3 is CASSQAPYEASLSNSGNTIYF. CDR3 bases: TGTGCCAGCAGCCAAGCGCCTTACGAGGCCTCCCTTTCTAACTCTGGAAACACCATATATTTT.

This clone was detected once. This rearrangement joins TRBV28 to TRBJ2-5; 8 bases fit TRBD1. This CDR3 spans 16 amino acids. V lost 2 bases and J lost 4; bases outside the gene matches: 9. CDR1 is MDHEN and CDR2 is SYDVKM in the germline V gene. CDR3 nucleotide sequence: TGTGCCAGCAGTTTAATCCCGGGACAGGTAGGAGAGACCCAGTACTTC. As protein: CASSLIPGQVGETQYF.

This chain uses TRBV28 with TRBJ1-5; 7 bases match TRBD1. Trimming removed 7 bases from V and 7 bases from J; junction bases left unmatched: 7. Per germline, CDR1 MDHEN and CDR2 SYDVKM. The CDR3 has 13 residues. CDR3 coding DNA: TGTGCCAGCACAAAAACAGGGGTCCAGCCCCAGCATTTT. It specifies CASTKTGVQPQHF.

The V gene is TRBV2, the J gene TRBJ1-2; D not resolved. The CDR3 totals 14 residues. The germline V gene encodes CDR1 SNHLY and CDR2 FYNNEI. V lost 0 bases and J 6 bases, leaving 11 bases between the germline ends. This chain's CDR3 is CASSEAWAGNGYTF. The CDR3 region has the DNA TGTGCCAGCAGTGAAGCTTGGGCGGGTAATGGCTACACCTTC. The whole variable domain, remainder taken from reference TRBV2 and TRBJ1-2, is EPEVTQTPSHQVTQMGQEVILRCVPISNHLYFYWYRQILGQKVEFLVSFYNNEISEKSEIFDDQFSVERPDGSNFTLKIRSTKLEDSAMYFCASSEAWAGNGYTFGSGTRLTVV.

The chain links TRBV7-8 to TRBJ2-7; 7 bases agree with TRBD2. Trimming removed 3 bases from V and 7 bases from J; junction bases left unmatched: 6. The germline V gene has CDR1 SGHVS and CDR2 FQNEAQ. The CDR3 length is 13 residues. CDR3 in amino acids: CASSFAGVWEQYF. The CDR3 DNA reads as TGTGCCAGCAGCTTCGCGGGGGTTTGGGAGCAGTACTTC. The full variable domain, rest sourced from reference TRBV7-8 and TRBJ2-7, is GAGVSQSPRYKVAKRGQDVALRCDPISGHVSLFWYQQALGQGPEFLTYFQNEAQLDKSGLPSDRFFAERPEGSVSTLKIQRTQQEDSAVYLCASSFAGVWEQYFGPGTRLTVT.